This T cell receptor (beta chain) originates from a study of T-cell reconstitution after alpha-beta-depleted transplantation in children listed by TCRdb under 2016. Background for the entire study: Using TCR repertoire profiling, the study followed T-cell immune reconstitution in a quantitative way in children after TCRalphabeta/CD19-depleted allogeneic hematopoietic cell transplantation.

The sample's treatment or condition label is to be understood as: allogeneic hematopoietic cell transplantation with graft depleted of TCRalphabeta T cells and CD19 B cells. Transplant recipients were children who received TCRalphabeta/CD19-depleted allogeneic hematopoietic cell grafts. The library was made by PCR. Sequencing relied on an Illumina HiSeq 2500. Molecular barcoding was employed in the preparation of TCR libraries, with unique molecular identifiers being used to normalize TCRbeta repertoire quantification. Using fastp at Q25 and MiXCR, TCRdb reprocessed the public reads and kept productive beta chains. For every CDR3 protein sequence, its rows merge into one entry that carries the most common genes and DNA. The sample records 450,000 to 600,000 distinct CDR3 sequences, around 13% of which are singletons. 2% to 2.5% of the sample rests with the top ten. What the work shows at the level of the full study, not this receptor alone: Over the following months the frequencies of hyperexpanded clones went down, and after one year T-cell counts and TCRbeta diversity were mostly credited to newly produced T cells. About two months after transplant, the apparently early recovery of alphabetaT-cell counts reportedly depended on just several hundred clones that had expanded rapidly and came from non-depleted graft cells. In some patients, the high TCRbeta diversity seen at day 60 was put down to recipient T cells and intrathymic progenitors that had survived conditioning.

On this clonotype: Its specific antigen is unknown. No base quality values were provided; no much bigger clone lies one nucleotide off.

Clipping removes 8 bases from V and 3 bases from J, with 9 as the unmatched junction base count. Taken from cysteine to phenylalanine, the CDR3 has 15 residues. Only the CDR3 DNA stays, 45 bases, in frame from base 1. The germline V gene (reference sequence) specifies DFQATT as CDR1 and SNEGSKA as CDR2. The source material was PBMCs, mostly from graft donor cells, sampled 360 days after TCRalphabeta/CD19-depleted stem cell transplant. The TCR comes from a male patient under 18 who had a stem cell transplant for acute myeloid leukemia, so the T cells may come from the graft donor. The V gene is TRBV20-1 and the J gene is TRBJ2-1; 11 bases in the junction line up with TRBD2. The nucleotides read TGCAGTCGGACTAGCGGGCGCCTCATCTACAATGAGCAGTTCTTC. Translated, it gives CSRTSGRLIYNEQFF.